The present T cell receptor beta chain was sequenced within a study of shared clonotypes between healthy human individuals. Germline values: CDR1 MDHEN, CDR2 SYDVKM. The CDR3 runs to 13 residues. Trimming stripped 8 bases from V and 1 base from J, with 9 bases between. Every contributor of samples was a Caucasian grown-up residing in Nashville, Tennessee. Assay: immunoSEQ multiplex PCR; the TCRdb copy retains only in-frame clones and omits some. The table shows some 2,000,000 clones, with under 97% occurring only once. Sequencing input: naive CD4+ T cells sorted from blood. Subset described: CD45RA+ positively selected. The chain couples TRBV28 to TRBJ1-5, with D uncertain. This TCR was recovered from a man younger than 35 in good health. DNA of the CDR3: TGTGCCAGCTGCAGGTTCAGCAATCAGCCCCAGCATTTT. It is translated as CASCRFSNQPQHF.